This T cell receptor (beta chain) stems from a study of blood T cells in healthy people across ages (dated by TCRdb to between 2015 and 2016). As for the study more broadly: Template switching captured roughly one uniquely barcoded TCR beta cDNA molecule per two T cells in model experiments. Using deep sequencing normalized with unique cDNA molecular identifiers, the study measured how TCR beta repertoire diversity changes with age. Donors were grouped into four age groups: young (average 16 years), middle-aged (roughly 37), aged (approximately 58) and long-lived (roughly 80). For two donors (one aged 18 to 30 and one aged 80 or older), the study analyzed two additional independent replicas of 1 million unique cDNA reads from the same blood draw. General findings and caveats noted by the study authors: The long-lived group showed more naive CD4+ T cells, fewer expanded clones and increased TCR diversity than the aged group, suggesting age selection. Estimates of total diversity from one million sequenced T cells were regarded as lower bounds and underestimates. The CMV infection status of donors was not known, potentially confounding age-related changes in expanded clonotypes. As age increased, observed TCR beta diversity per million T cells dropped in a roughly linear way, and a significant reduction was already evident by age 40. Conclusive comparison of naive and antigen-experienced compartments was prevented by the profiling of bulk unsorted PBMCs. Observed TCR beta diversity correlated strongly with the percentage of naive T cells measured by flow cytometry.

Trimming removed 0 bases from V and 0 bases from J, leaving 4 bases between the germline ends. The CDR3 contains 15 residues, cysteine and phenylalanine counted. Only the CDR3 region is kept as DNA, spanning 45 bases read in frame from base 1. Via the germline V gene (reference sequence), CDR1 is SGHNT and CDR2 YYREEE. Systemically healthy Caucasian individuals from Russia, some 38 in total and aged roughly 6 to 95 years, were included as donors. Each donor gave about 9.8 milliliters of peripheral blood, drawn into EDTA-treated Vacutainer tubes. Ficoll-Paque density-gradient centrifugation was used to isolate PBMCs, with at least 7 million per sample. Trizol reagent was used to extract total RNA from the PBMCs, yielding at least 6 micrograms per sample. For every donor, an aliquot of PBMCs went through flow cytometry to measure the percentages of naive CD45RAhigh/CD27high T cells. A remark on this clonotype: The antigen it binds to is not known. No per-base quality is available; no much larger clone lies one base away.

Preparation of the library involved 5' RACE. Instrument on record: Illumina HiSeq 2500. A second about 7 to 12 cycle PCR used a sample-barcoded 5' primer and a J-beta primer mix. Each TCR beta cDNA molecule received a unique molecular identifier from a template-switch 5' adaptor carrying 12 random nucleotides. Each sample yielded at least 3 million CDR3-containing paired-end reads. First-strand cDNA was synthesized from all RNA with the Mint cDNA synthesis kit, primed by a TRBC-specific oligonucleotide. After uracil-DNA glycosylase treatment, a first 18-cycle PCR used universal primers M1SS and BC2_uni_R on all cDNA. The paper's data handling went like this. Normalization of each sample was performed by random selection of 1 million high-quality reads, each carrying a distinct molecular identifier. Instead of being binned into consensus sequences, reads that shared molecular identifiers were thrown out. MiTCR, with a Q25 quality threshold and the strictest error-elimination algorithm, was used for CDR3 identification, clonotype clustering and error correction. Lower-bound total TCR beta diversity was estimated with a nonparametric unseen species model using Euler transformation. TCRdb reran the public reads through fastp at Q25 and MiXCR, keeping productive beta chains. Entries that share a CDR3 protein sequence are merged under the most common genes and DNA. TCRdb, not the authors, supplied the V and J calls. For this sample there are under 1,100,000 distinct CDR3 sequences; 25% appear just once. Clones ranked in the top ten supply approximately 0.71% of the sample.

The same data also contributed to another study, on T cells of mothers and their children. Drawing on the second study: Donors were nine systemically healthy Caucasian individuals: three mothers and their six children. cDNA synthesis consumed the entire amount of extracted RNA, loaded at 1.5 ug RNA in each 15 ul reaction. In the second PCR, the M1S primer added sample barcodes and 2-4 random nucleotides. More than 9 million TCR beta CDR3 reads were obtained from each mother, and about 3 million reads were obtained from each child. TCR recombination output is similarly shaped by thymic selection in related and unrelated pairs, with a minor effect exerted by inherited differences. Normalized repertoire overlap in related mother-child pairs was always slightly higher than in unrelated mother-child pairs, but the difference was never significant. Persistent microchimeric T cell clones were not detected, at a sensitivity of approximately 98 clones per million clonotypes. Deep NGS was used in the study to compare the TCR beta repertoires of mothers and children and to look for features that separate related mother-child pairs from unrelated individuals. On average, the children were approximately 12 +/- 4 years old, while the mothers were around 42 +/- 4 years old. After adapters were ligated using NEBNext reagents, the libraries underwent 100+100 nt paired-end sequencing on an Illumina HiSeq 2000. To prevent cross-contamination, the mother and child libraries were prepared one month apart and sequenced in separate runs. For each donor, between roughly 450,000 and 2,100,000 distinct TCR beta clonotypes were identified. Naive TCR beta clonotypes were estimated from low-frequency clonotypes matched to each donor's FACS-determined naive share, without sorting.

The clonotype was recovered from a girl aged 2-9 years in good health. The V and J segments used are TRBV5-4 and TRBJ2-6, with no confidently assigned D gene. The sequenced sample was blood. The CDR3 protein sequence reads: CASSLEFSGANVLTF. The nucleotides read TGTGCCAGCAGCTTGGAGTTCTCTGGGGCCAACGTCCTGACTTTC.